Below are 11 T cell receptor beta chains sequenced from a single sample in a study of spatial heterogeneity in lung cancer. Findings of the study overall: Expanded alpha and beta TCR counts within tumors tracked tumor mutation counts.

Their recognized antigens are unknown. Described time point: sample taken at primary tumor resection. Each CDR3 protein is one row after TCRdb ran MiXCR on the 5' RACE reads. The repertoire holds 6,000 to 8,500 distinct CDR3 sequences, about 3.4% seen once, with 15% to 20% in the top ten. The material sequenced was lung tumor tissue, taken at surgery. These receptor sequences come from a male donor with early-stage non-small cell lung cancer.

Judged by abundance, this clonotype is medium-sized. V gene TRBV10-1 combines with J gene TRBJ2-1, with 8 bases that match TRBD2. CDR1 WNHNN and CDR2 SYGVQD come from the germline V gene (reference sequence). V lost 10 bases, J lost 3 bases, and 14 bases stayed unmatched. The CDR3 consists of 16 residues. This CDR3 reads CATFPKRESYYNEQFF. DNA of the CDR3: TGCGCCACCTTCCCGAAGCGGGAGAGTTACTACAATGAGCAGTTCTTC.

In the case of this clonotype: This may come from a read error, since a much larger clone is one base off. The CDR3 region is CASSLTGYNGYNF. The CDR3 DNA follows: TGTGCCAGCAGTCTGACAGGGTATAATGGCTACAACTTC. The chain combines TRBV12-3 or TRBV12-4 with TRBJ1-2, with 7 bases fitting TRBD1. The CDR3 runs 13 residues.

By share of the sample, this clonotype is medium-sized. The J gene is TRBJ1-6, the V gene TRBV3-1; 7 bases align to TRBD1. J gave up 10 bases and V 4 bases, and 7 bases lay outside the gene matches. CDR1 is LGHDT, CDR2 YNNKEL, per germline (reference sequence). This CDR3 region has 14 residues. DNA of the CDR3: TGTGCCAGCAGCCCTACAGGGGAAGGGTCACCCCTCCACTTT. Its translation is CASSPTGEGSPLHF.

By frequency in the sample, this clonotype is large (0.1 to 1%). The rearrangement joins TRBV15 to TRBJ2-7, with D possibly matching TRBD1 (6 bases). V lost 8 bases and J 0 bases, leaving 8 bases between the germline ends. The CDR3 consists of 12 residues. Germline assignment: CDR1 LNHNV and CDR2 YYDKDF (reference sequence). CDR3 coding DNA: TGTGCCACCGGGGGCCTCTCCTACGAGCAGTACTTC. Its protein is CATGGLSYEQYF.

By frequency in the sample, this clonotype is medium-sized. The chain is built from TRBV7-9 and TRBJ2-5, with TRBD1 matching 8 bases. The CDR3 sequence is 13 residues long. J lost 4 bases, V lost 5 bases, and 3 bases had no gene match. Looked up from germline, CDR1 is SEHNR and CDR2 is FQNEAQ (reference sequence). The CDR3 protein is CASSPGGIETQYF. CDR3 bases: TGTGCCAGCAGCCCAGGGGGCATAGAGACCCAGTACTTC.

This clonotype was observed many times. One end of the junction varies from germline; a read error may be responsible. CDR3 DNA: TGTGCCAGCAGCTCACTAGCGGGAGTAATTGAGCCGTACTTC. Translated, it gives CASSSLAGVIEPYF. This rearrangement joins TRBV7-2 to TRBJ2-7; 11 bases match TRBD2. CDR3 length equals 14 residues. Germline CDR1 is SGHTA and CDR2 is FQGNSA.

This clonotype was counted many times. The chain employs TRBV6-5 and TRBJ2-1, with 8 bases aligning to TRBD2. Trimming cost V 9 bases and J 12 bases; bases outside gene matches: 10. CDR3 length equals 12 residues. Germline assignment: CDR1 MNHEY and CDR2 SVGAGI. CDR3 in amino acids: CARPSIGTRQFF. The CDR3 region has the DNA TGTGCCAGACCTAGCATTGGGACTAGGCAGTTCTTC.

This clonotype was seen many times. The genes are TRBV20-1 and TRBJ1-1; a possible D gene is TRBD1 (5 bases). Germline V gene data show CDR1 as DFQATT and CDR2 as SNEGSKA (reference sequence). The germline V and J ends were trimmed by 3 bases and 8 bases, with 19 bases remaining between them. The CDR3 runs 14 residues. The CDR3 spells CSARDPQGGLEAFF. CDR3 bases: TGCAGTGCTAGGGACCCCCAGGGAGGTCTGGAAGCTTTCTTT.

In its sample, this clonotype is large. The chain joins TRBV28 to TRBJ2-7, with unresolved D. Trimming left V 5 bases short and J 0 bases short, with 11 bases between. This CDR3 contains 14 residues. Per the germline V gene, CDR1 is MDHEN and CDR2 is SYDVKM. The DNA for the CDR3 is TGTGCCAGCAGTACCCACAGCGTCTCCTACGAGCAGTACTTC. This encodes CASSTHSVSYEQYF.

This clonotype was seen at least ten times. CDR3 coding DNA: TGTGCCAGCAGCCCTATGGGCCGTAACGAGCAGTACTTC. Encoded protein: CASSPMGRNEQYF. This chain connects TRBV3-1 to TRBJ2-7; D unresolved. CDR3 length: 13 amino acids. V lost 4 bases and J lost 5, with 12 bases in between. Germline loops: CDR1 LGHDT, CDR2 YNNKEL (reference sequence).

In this sample, this clonotype turned up many times. This chain connects TRBV12-3 or TRBV12-4 to TRBJ1-2; 7 positions agree with TRBD1. This CDR3 is 15 amino acids long. Trimming took 3 bases from V and 3 from J; bases not matched to a gene: 7. The CDR3 reads CASSLTGPADYGYTF. The CDR3, as DNA: TGTGCCAGCAGTTTGACAGGGCCTGCGGACTATGGCTACACCTTC.